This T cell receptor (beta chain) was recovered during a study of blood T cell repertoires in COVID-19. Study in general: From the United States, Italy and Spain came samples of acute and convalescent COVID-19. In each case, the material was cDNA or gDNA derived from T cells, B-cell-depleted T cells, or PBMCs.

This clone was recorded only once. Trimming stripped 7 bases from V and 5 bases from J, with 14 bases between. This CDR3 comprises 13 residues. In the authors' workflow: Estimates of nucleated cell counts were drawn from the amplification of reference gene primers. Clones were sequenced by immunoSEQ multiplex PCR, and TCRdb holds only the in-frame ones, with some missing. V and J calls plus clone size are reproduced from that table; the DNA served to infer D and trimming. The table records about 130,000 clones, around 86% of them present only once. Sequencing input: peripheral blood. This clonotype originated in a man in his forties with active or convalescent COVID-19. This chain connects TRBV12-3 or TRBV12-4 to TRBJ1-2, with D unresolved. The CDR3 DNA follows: TGTGCCAGCACCTTAGAGCCGGGGTATGGCTACACCTTC. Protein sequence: CASTLEPGYGYTF.